This is a list of T cell receptor beta chains from one sample in a study of cytotoxic CD8 clonotypes in ibrutinib-treated CLL. Generated by immunoSEQ multiplex PCR, the TCRdb table keeps only in-frame clones and is missing some. The table includes 190,000 or so clones, around 72% detected once. Sequencing was performed on PBMCs, taken after 24 months of ibrutinib treatment. The receptors were sampled from a human donor with chronic lymphocytic leukemia. Both conserved end residues are part of each CDR3. A D gene is named only where the DNA matches it firmly. The size field is filled for only some rows; it gives once, few, many or a size class.

J: TRBJ1-1; V: TRBV29-1; size: once; D: -; CDR3: CSVGGQMTEAFF; DNA: TGCAGCGTTGGTGGACAGATGACTGAAGCTTTCTTT
J: TRBJ1-3; V: TRBV15; size: -; D: -; CDR3: CATSRGPSSGNTIYF; DNA: TGTGCCACCAGCAGGGGACCGAGCTCTGGAAACACCATATATTTT
J: TRBJ2-1; V: TRBV15; size: -; D: -; CDR3: CATVDRNSYNEQFF; DNA: TGTGCCACCGTAGACAGGAACTCCTACAATGAGCAGTTCTTC
J: TRBJ2-7; V: TRBV30; size: -; D: TRBD2; CDR3: CAWSWAGASYEQYF; DNA: TGTGCCTGGAGCTGGGCGGGAGCCTCCTACGAGCAGTACTTC
J: TRBJ2-1; V: TRBV15; size: -; D: TRBD2; CDR3: CATSTRTSDYGWTKYNEQFF; DNA: TGTGCCACCAGCACAAGGACTAGCGACTATGGGTGGACAAAATACAATGAGCAGTTCTTC
J: TRBJ2-5; V: TRBV11-2; size: -; D: -; CDR3: CASSSDVWDKTQYF; DNA: TGTGCCAGCAGCTCCGATGTCTGGGACAAGACCCAGTACTTC
J: TRBJ2-7; V: TRBV7-2; size: -; D: -; CDR3: CASSATRSEQYF; DNA: TGTGCCAGCAGCGCGACTAGGTCCGAGCAGTACTTC
J: TRBJ1-2; V: TRBV4-1; size: -; D: -; CDR3: CASSQGLGDGYGYTF; DNA: TGCGCCAGCAGCCAAGGACTGGGGGACGGCTATGGCTACACCTTC
J: TRBJ2-7; V: TRBV11-3; size: -; D: TRBD1; CDR3: CASSGRQGYDEQYF; DNA: TGTGCCAGCAGCGGCCGACAGGGTTACGACGAGCAGTACTTC
J: TRBJ2-7; V: TRBV14; size: -; D: -; CDR3: CASSQDSGYEQYF; DNA: TGTGCCAGCAGCCAAGATTCCGGCTACGAGCAGTACTTC
J: TRBJ2-1; V: TRBV29-1; size: -; D: TRBD1; CDR3: CSVSRWGQPQNDNEQFF; DNA: TGCAGCGTTTCCCGGTGGGGACAGCCCCAAAATGACAATGAGCAGTTCTTC
J: TRBJ2-5; V: TRBV27; size: -; D: -; CDR3: CASSLSGETQYF; DNA: TGTGCCAGCAGTTTATCGGGGGAGACCCAGTACTTC
J: TRBJ2-7; V: TRBV29-1; size: -; D: TRBD2; CDR3: CSVLAGTYEQYF; DNA: TGCAGCGTTCTAGCGGGAACCTACGAGCAGTACTTC
J: TRBJ2-7; V: TRBV11-2; size: -; D: -; CDR3: CASSQGTGNYEQYF; DNA: TGCGCCAGCAGCCAAGGAACAGGGAACTACGAGCAGTACTTC
J: TRBJ2-2; V: TRBV21-1; size: -; D: -; CDR3: CASITGDRGLTGELFF; DNA: TGTGCCAGCATCACCGGGGACAGGGGTTTGACCGGGGAGCTGTTTTTT
J: TRBJ1-5; V: TRBV15; size: -; D: TRBD1; CDR3: CATSRAVGTDNQPQHF; DNA: TGTGCCACCAGCAGAGCCGTCGGGACAGACAATCAGCCCCAGCATTTT
J: TRBJ1-2; V: TRBV30; size: -; D: TRBD1; CDR3: CAWSRDRVTHGYTF; DNA: TGTGCCTGGAGCCGGGACAGGGTGACTCATGGCTACACCTTC
J: TRBJ1-1; V: TRBV7-6; size: -; D: -; CDR3: CASSLLSSTVTEAFF; DNA: TGTGCCAGCAGCTTATTATCTTCGACAGTCACTGAAGCTTTCTTT
J: TRBJ1-2; V: TRBV28; size: few; D: -; CDR3: CASRVEGLSYGYTF; DNA: TGTGCCAGCAGGGTAGAAGGACTTAGCTATGGCTACACCTTC
J: TRBJ1-2; V: TRBV6-5; size: few; D: -; CDR3: CASSYSGDLDGYTF; DNA: TGTGCCAGCAGTTACTCTGGGGATCTCGATGGCTACACCTTC
J: TRBJ2-3; V: TRBV15; size: -; D: -; CDR3: CATRRTRTDTQYF; DNA: TGTGCCACCAGAAGGACCAGAACAGATACGCAGTATTTT
J: TRBJ1-5; V: TRBV5-1; size: -; D: TRBD1; CDR3: CASSLYSGTDLSNQPQHF; DNA: TGCGCCAGCAGCTTGTATTCCGGGACAGACTTGAGCAATCAGCCCCAGCATTTT
J: TRBJ1-2; V: TRBV30; size: -; D: -; CDR3: CAWSVLWTAEASYGYTF; DNA: TGTGCCTGGAGTGTTTTATGGACAGCAGAAGCGAGCTATGGCTACACCTTC
J: TRBJ2-1; V: TRBV5-1; size: few; D: -; CDR3: CASSLIQSSYNEQFF; DNA: TGCGCCAGCAGCTTAATACAGAGCTCCTACAATGAGCAGTTCTTC
J: TRBJ2-3; V: TRBV4-3; size: -; D: -; CDR3: CASSQVWGASTDTQYF; DNA: TGCGCCAGCAGCCAAGTATGGGGGGCTAGCACAGATACGCAGTATTTT
J: TRBJ2-1; V: TRBV11-3; size: -; D: TRBD2; CDR3: CASSLGVAGESYNEQFF; DNA: TGTGCCAGCAGCTTAGGGGTAGCGGGAGAGTCCTACAATGAGCAGTTCTTC
J: TRBJ2-5; V: TRBV27; size: -; D: TRBD1; CDR3: CASSFRDRRKETQYF; DNA: TGTGCCAGCAGTTTCCGGGACAGGAGGAAAGAGACCCAGTACTTC
J: TRBJ2-7; V: TRBV9; size: -; D: TRBD2; CDR3: CASSERLLADIYEQYF; DNA: TGTGCCAGCAGTGAAAGACTACTAGCGGATATATACGAGCAGTACTTC
J: TRBJ1-1; V: TRBV9; size: -; D: TRBD1; CDR3: CASSEAPQGVVLYTEAFF; DNA: TGTGCCAGCAGCGAGGCCCCCCAGGGGGTTGTGTTGTACACTGAAGCTTTCTTT
J: TRBJ2-3; V: TRBV7-9; size: -; D: TRBD1; CDR3: CASSHSGQGAADTQYF; DNA: TGTGCCAGCAGCCACAGCGGACAGGGGGCCGCAGATACGCAGTATTTT
J: TRBJ2-2; V: TRBV11-2; size: -; D: -; CDR3: CASSLTRTGELFF; DNA: TGTGCCAGCAGCTTAACCCGCACCGGGGAGCTGTTTTTT